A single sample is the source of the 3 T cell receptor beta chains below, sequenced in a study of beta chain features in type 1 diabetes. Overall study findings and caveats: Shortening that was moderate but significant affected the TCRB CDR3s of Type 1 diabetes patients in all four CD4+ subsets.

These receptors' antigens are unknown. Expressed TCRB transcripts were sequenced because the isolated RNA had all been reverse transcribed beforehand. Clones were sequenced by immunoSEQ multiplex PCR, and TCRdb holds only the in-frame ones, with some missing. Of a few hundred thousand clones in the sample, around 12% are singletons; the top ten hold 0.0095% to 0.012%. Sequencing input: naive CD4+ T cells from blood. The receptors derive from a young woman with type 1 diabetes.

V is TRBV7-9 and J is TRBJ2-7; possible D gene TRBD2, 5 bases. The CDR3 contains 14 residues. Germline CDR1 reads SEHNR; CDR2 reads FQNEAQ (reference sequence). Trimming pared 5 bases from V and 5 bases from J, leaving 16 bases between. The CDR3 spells CASSPGYVLHEQYF. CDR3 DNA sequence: TGTGCCAGCAGCCCGGGGTATGTGCTGCACGAGCAGTACTTC.

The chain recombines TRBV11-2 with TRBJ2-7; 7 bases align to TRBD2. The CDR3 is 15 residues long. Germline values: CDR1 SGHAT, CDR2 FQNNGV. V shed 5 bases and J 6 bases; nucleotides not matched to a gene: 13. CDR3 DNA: TGTGCCAGCAGCCCGGGGAGGGGAACCTTCTTCGAGCAGTACTTC. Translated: CASSPGRGTFFEQYF.

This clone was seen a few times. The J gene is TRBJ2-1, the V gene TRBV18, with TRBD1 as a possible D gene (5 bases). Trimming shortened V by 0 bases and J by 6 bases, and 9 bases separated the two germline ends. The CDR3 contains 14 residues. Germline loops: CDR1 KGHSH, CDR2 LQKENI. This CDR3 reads CASSPPYRGNEQFF. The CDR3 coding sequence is TGTGCCAGCTCACCACCGTATAGGGGCAATGAGCAGTTCTTC.